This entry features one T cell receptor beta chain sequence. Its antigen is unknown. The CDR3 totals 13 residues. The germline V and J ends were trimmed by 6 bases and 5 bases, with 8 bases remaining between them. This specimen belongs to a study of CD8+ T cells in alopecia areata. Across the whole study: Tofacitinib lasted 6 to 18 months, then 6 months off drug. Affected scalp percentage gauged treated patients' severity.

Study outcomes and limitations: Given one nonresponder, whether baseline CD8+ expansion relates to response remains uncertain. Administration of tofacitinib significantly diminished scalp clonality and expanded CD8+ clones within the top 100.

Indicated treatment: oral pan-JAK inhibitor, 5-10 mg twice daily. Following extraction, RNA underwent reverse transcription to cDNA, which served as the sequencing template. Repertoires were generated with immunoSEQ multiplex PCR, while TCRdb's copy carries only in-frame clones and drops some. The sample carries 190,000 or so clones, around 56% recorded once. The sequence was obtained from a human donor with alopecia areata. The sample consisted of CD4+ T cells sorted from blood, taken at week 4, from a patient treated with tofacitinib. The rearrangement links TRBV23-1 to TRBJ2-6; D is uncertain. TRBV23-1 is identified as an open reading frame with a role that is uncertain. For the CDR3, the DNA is TGCGCCAGCAGGCCTTGTTGGGCCAACGTCCTGACTTTC. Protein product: CASRPCWANVLTF.